The rows below give T cell receptor beta chains drawn from one sample of a study of early T cells in non-severe SARS-CoV-2 infection. TCRdb independently ran MiXCR on the 5' RACE reads; one entry per CDR3 protein. The data hold over 35,000 distinct CDR3 sequences, with approximately 11% observed a single time. The sample taken for sequencing was whole blood. Receptors were obtained from an adult who was a healthcare worker with PCR-confirmed SARS-CoV-2 infection or an uninfected control (not recorded which). CDR3s include the opening cysteine and the closing phenylalanine or tryptophan. D genes are given only for firm matches. Clone size is shown for a subset of rows, as once, few, many or a class of expanded clone.

V,D,length,size,J,DNA,CDR3
TRBV7-8,NA,14,many,TRBJ1-5,TGTGCCAGCAGCCTTAGACGGGATAATCAGCCCCAGCATTTT,CASSLRRDNQPQHF
TRBV27,NA,16,many,TRBJ1-5,TGTGCCAGCAGTTTATCCGGGGTTCTTGGCAATCAGCCCCAGCATTTT,CASSLSGVLGNQPQHF
TRBV12-3/TRBV12-4,NA,12,NA,TRBJ2-7,TGTGCCAGCTCCCGGCTAACTTACGAGCAGTACTTC,CASSRLTYEQYF
TRBV20-1,TRBD1,13,few,TRBJ1-6,TGCAGTGCTAGCGAGGACAGGGAGTCACCCCTCCACTTT,CSASEDRESPLHF
TRBV2,NA,13,few,TRBJ2-7,TGTGCCAGCAGTGAAAGGTCCGCCTACGAGCAGTACTTC,CASSERSAYEQYF
TRBV29-1,NA,13,NA,TRBJ2-5,TGCAGCGTTGATACCCCAGGGGAAGAGACCCAGTACTTC,CSVDTPGEETQYF
TRBV6-2/TRBV6-3,NA,14,once,TRBJ2-1,TGTGCCAGCAGTTCGACCCCCGGCTACAATGAGCAGTTCTTC,CASSSTPGYNEQFF
TRBV10-3,NA,13,many,TRBJ2-2,TGTGCCATCAGGGGGGCTCTCACCGGGGAGCTGTTTTTT,CAIRGALTGELFF
TRBV3-1,NA,15,medium-sized,TRBJ1-5,TGTGCCAGCAGCCAGGGAGGGGCGAGTCATCAGCCCCAGCATTTT,CASSQGGASHQPQHF
TRBV18,NA,16,few,TRBJ1-4,TGTGCCAGCTCACCACGTGATGGGGGGCAGCGTGAAAAACTGTTTTTT,CASSPRDGGQREKLFF
TRBV12-3/TRBV12-4,NA,17,many,TRBJ2-7,TGTGCCAGCAGTTTATCTCGAACGCCCGGGGGCTCCTACGAGCAGTACTTC,CASSLSRTPGGSYEQYF
TRBV25-1,TRBD1,16,many,TRBJ2-3,TGTGCCAGCAGTGTAAAACAGGGGGTGCAATTAGATACGCAGTATTTT,CASSVKQGVQLDTQYF
TRBV20-1,NA,12,many,TRBJ2-1,TGCAGTGCTAGAGTCCCGCCCAATGAGCAGTTCTTC,CSARVPPNEQFF
TRBV6-1,NA,13,NA,TRBJ1-1,TGTGCCAGCAGCCAGACTGGGGGGCGGGAGGCTTTCTTT,CASSQTGGREAFF
TRBV7-3,NA,16,many,TRBJ2-4,TGTGCCAGCAGCCCGGGCCAGGGCAAAGCCAAAAACATTCAGTACTTC,CASSPGQGKAKNIQYF
TRBV2,NA,13,many,TRBJ1-5,TGTGCCAGCAGTGTCGGGATTAATCAGCCCCAGCATTTT,CASSVGINQPQHF
TRBV12-3/TRBV12-4,TRBD1,14,many,TRBJ2-5,TGTGCCAGCAGTCCAACAGGGGGCGGAGAGACCCAGTACTTC,CASSPTGGGETQYF
TRBV6-2/TRBV6-3,NA,14,many,TRBJ1-2,TGTGCCAGCATTGCCGGGACGCTCGGCTTGGGCTACACCTTC,CASIAGTLGLGYTF
TRBV14,NA,17,many,TRBJ2-1,TGTGCCAGCAGCCAAAACCAGGGAACGAATCGTTATCATGAGCAGTTCTTC,CASSQNQGTNRYHEQFF
TRBV9,NA,14,NA,TRBJ1-2,TGTGCCAGCAGCGTGCAACAGGGCGGTTATGGCTACACCTTC,CASSVQQGGYGYTF
TRBV18,NA,17,many,TRBJ2-3,TGTGCCAGCTCACCCTACCCACCGGGACAAAGCACAGATACGCAGTATTTT,CASSPYPPGQSTDTQYF
TRBV25-1,NA,12,NA,TRBJ1-1,TGTGCCAGCGGGGAGTCGGCCGCGGTAGCTTTCTTT,CASGESAAVAFF
TRBV7-2,NA,15,NA,TRBJ1-1,TGTGCCAGCAGCTCCCCCGTCCGAGGCCACACTGAAGCTTTCTTT,CASSSPVRGHTEAFF
TRBV28,TRBD1,14,few,TRBJ1-2,TGTGCCAGCAGTTTTGGGGACAGGGCCTATGGCTACACCTTC,CASSFGDRAYGYTF
TRBV12-3/TRBV12-4,TRBD2,14,many,TRBJ2-1,TGTGCCAGCAGTTTTAGCGGGGGGGCTCGGGAGCAGTTCTTC,CASSFSGGAREQFF
TRBV4-3,TRBD1,17,many,TRBJ2-7,TGCGCCAGCAGCCAGTCATTGACCAGGGACAGACCCTACGAGCAGTACTTC,CASSQSLTRDRPYEQYF
TRBV5-1,NA,13,many,TRBJ2-7,TGCGCCAGCAGCAGAGCAGGGTCCTACGAGCAGTACTTC,CASSRAGSYEQYF
TRBV4-2,TRBD2,16,NA,TRBJ2-2,TGTGCCAGCAGCCAACTAGCGGGGTCCGCCACCGGGGAGCTGTTTTTT,CASSQLAGSATGELFF
TRBV7-9,NA,14,NA,TRBJ1-1,TGTGCCAGCAGCTTCTGGACGGTGAACACTGAAGCTTTCTTT,CASSFWTVNTEAFF
TRBV7-6,NA,16,many,TRBJ1-2,TGTGCCAGCAGCTTAGGGGGGCGCGGGACTAACTATGGCTACACCTTC,CASSLGGRGTNYGYTF
TRBV7-8,NA,15,medium-sized,TRBJ2-6,TGTGCCAGCAGCTTAGAACTGGAGGTGGCCAACGTCCTGACTTTC,CASSLELEVANVLTF
TRBV7-9,NA,14,few,TRBJ2-7,TGTGCCAGCAGGCCGGGGGAGAATTTCTACGAGCAGTACTTC,CASRPGENFYEQYF
TRBV15,NA,12,NA,TRBJ2-3,TGTGCCACGAGGGGAAGGGGGTATACGCAGTATTTT,CATRGRGYTQYF
TRBV25-1,NA,15,few,TRBJ2-2,TGTGCCAGCAGGACGGCGGGGACGAACACCGGGGAGCTGTTTTTT,CASRTAGTNTGELFF
TRBV20-1,NA,17,few,TRBJ2-1,TGCAGCGTAGCGGCCAGGGGGGCAAAGAGCTCCTACAATGAGCAGTTCTTC,CSVAARGAKSSYNEQFF
TRBV24-1,TRBD1,15,NA,TRBJ1-4,TGTGCCACCAGTGATTTGTGGCAGGGGGAAGAGAAACTGTTTTTT,CATSDLWQGEEKLFF
TRBV20-1,NA,13,medium-sized,TRBJ2-1,TGCAGTGCTATGGAGGGGGCCCCTAATGAGCAGTTCTTC,CSAMEGAPNEQFF
TRBV29-1,NA,13,NA,TRBJ1-6,TGCAGCTGCAGGGCGACCTATAATTCACCCCTCCACTTT,CSCRATYNSPLHF
TRBV20-1,NA,15,many,TRBJ2-5,TGCAGTGCTCCTCAGCTAGTTACAGTTTCAGAGACCCAGTACTTC,CSAPQLVTVSETQYF
TRBV20-1,TRBD1,14,many,TRBJ1-2,TGCAGTGCGAGAACCCGGACAGGGGGAAGGGGCTACACCTTC,CSARTRTGGRGYTF
TRBV12-5,NA,12,NA,TRBJ2-5,TGTGCTAGTGGTTTCGTACGGCCGCCCCAGTACTTC,CASGFVRPPQYF
TRBV5-1,NA,15,NA,TRBJ2-7,TGCGCCAGCAGCTTGGAGGTGCGCGGGACATACGAGCAGTACTTC,CASSLEVRGTYEQYF
TRBV7-9,TRBD2,17,few,TRBJ2-3,TGTGCCAGCAGCCGAGGGACTAGCGGGGGCCACACAGATACGCAGTATTTT,CASSRGTSGGHTDTQYF
TRBV14,TRBD2,15,NA,TRBJ2-4,TGTGCCAGCAGCTTACTAGCGGGGACCAAAAACATTCAGTACTTC,CASSLLAGTKNIQYF
TRBV18,NA,16,many,TRBJ2-3,TGTGCCAGCTCACCTCGAGACGCGAGAGGCGCAGATACGCAGTATTTT,CASSPRDARGADTQYF
TRBV7-3,TRBD1,15,NA,TRBJ1-2,TGTGCCAGCAGCCGACCGGGACAGAGATATGATGGCTACACCTTC,CASSRPGQRYDGYTF
TRBV30,TRBD1,14,few,TRBJ1-2,TGTGCCTGGAGTCCGGGACAGTCTAACTATGGCTACACCTTC,CAWSPGQSNYGYTF
TRBV20-1,TRBD2,13,once,TRBJ2-7,TGCAGTGCCAGAAAGGGAGGGTTCTACGAGCAGTACTTC,CSARKGGFYEQYF
TRBV6-2/TRBV6-3,TRBD2,17,many,TRBJ2-2,TGTGCCAGCAGTCGCAGGCAGAGCGGGGCGAACACCGGGGAGCTGTTTTTT,CASSRRQSGANTGELFF
TRBV5-5,NA,16,few,TRBJ1-5,TGTGCCAGCAGCCCCGAGGGAGACTCGTTCTATCAGCCCCAGCATTTT,CASSPEGDSFYQPQHF
TRBV29-1,TRBD2,15,NA,TRBJ2-7,TGCAGCGTTTCCCGCCCTAGCGGGGGGCCCTACGAGCAGTACTTC,CSVSRPSGGPYEQYF
TRBV6-6,NA,13,many,TRBJ2-3,TGTGCCAGCAGTTACATAGGGTCGGATACGCAGTATTTT,CASSYIGSDTQYF
TRBV5-1,NA,14,NA,TRBJ2-5,TGCGCCAGCAGGCTGGGGGGAGCAAAAGAGACCCAGTACTTC,CASRLGGAKETQYF
TRBV14,NA,14,few,TRBJ1-2,TGTGCCAGCAGCCAAGATGAGAACTTCTATGGCTACACCTTC,CASSQDENFYGYTF
TRBV7-8,TRBD1,15,many,TRBJ1-4,TGTGCCAGCAGCGAGAGGACAGGGAGACGGGAAAAACTGTTTTTT,CASSERTGRREKLFF
TRBV6-2/TRBV6-3,TRBD1,16,many,TRBJ1-1,TGTGCCAGCAATAAGATGTGGACAGGGGGCGGGTCTGAAGCTTTCTTT,CASNKMWTGGGSEAFF
TRBV20-1,NA,14,NA,TRBJ2-2,TGCAGTGCTAAAGGGGGGTACTGGACCGGGGAGCTGTTTTTT,CSAKGGYWTGELFF